The next 16 T cell receptor beta chains were all read from a single sample in a study of T cell responses to AZD1222 COVID-19 vaccine. Only in-frame clones appear in the TCRdb table, and some are missing; sequencing was by immunoSEQ multiplex PCR. The sample has tens of thousands of clones; about 85% are singletons. Sample: peripheral blood, taken 28 days after the second AZD1222 dose. The receptor set was obtained from an adult who received the AZD1222 COVID-19 vaccine.

J is TRBJ2-5 and V is TRBV2, with TRBD2 matching over 8 bases. The junction had 19 bases not matched to a gene; V was cut back by 6 bases and J by 1 base. The CDR3 extends over 19 amino acids. Germline CDR1 and CDR2: SNHLY and FYNNEI. The CDR3 loop reads CASRGMGELAEEIQETQYF. For the CDR3, the DNA is TGTGCCAGCAGGGGGATGGGGGAACTAGCGGAGGAGATCCAAGAGACCCAGTACTTC.

The V gene is TRBV6-1, the J gene TRBJ1-6; D not resolved. Germline V gives CDR1 MNHNS, CDR2 SASEGT. CDR3 length: 16 residues. With 3 bases removed from V and 0 bases from J, the gap between germline ends came to 9 bases. The DNA of the CDR3 is TGTGCCAGCAGTGAGTCGTTTAGCTCCTATAATTCACCCCTCCACTTT. This sequence encodes CASSESFSSYNSPLHF.

The chain joins TRBV3-1 (or the pseudogene TRBV3-2) to TRBJ2-1, with a tentative D call TRBD2 (6 bases). CDR1 and CDR2 (germline): LGHDT, YNNKEL (reference sequence). There are 15 residues in the CDR3. With 4 bases removed from V and 6 bases from J, the gap between germline ends came to 16 bases. CDR3 protein: CASSPDDGGGNEQFF. As DNA, the CDR3 is TGTGCCAGCAGCCCGGACGACGGGGGAGGCAATGAGCAGTTCTTC.

The V call is TRBV7-9, the J call TRBJ1-2, with D perhaps TRBD1 (5 bases). V was trimmed by 3 bases and J by 8 bases, leaving 10 bases between them. The CDR3 contains 12 residues. Germline V lookup: CDR1 SEHNR, CDR2 FQNEAQ (reference sequence). Here the CDR3 DNA reads TGTGCCAGCAGCTTTTTGGGGGAAGGCTACACCTTC. Amino acids: CASSFLGEGYTF.

The V call is TRBV7-9, the J call TRBJ2-1; TRBD2 might be the D (5 bases). Germline CDR1 is SEHNR and CDR2 is FQNEAQ (reference sequence). CDR3 length: 12 amino acids. V lost 7 bases and J lost 6, with 10 bases in between. This CDR3 reads CASMERSNEQFF. CDR3 in DNA: TGTGCCAGCATGGAGCGGAGCAATGAGCAGTTCTTC. Together with reference TRBV7-9 and TRBJ2-1, the CDR3 gives the full variable domain: DTGVSQNPRHKITKRGQNVTFRCDPISEHNRLYWYRQTLGQGPEFLTYFQNEAQLEKSRLLSDRFSAERPKGSFSTLEIQRTEQGDSAMYLCASMERSNEQFFGPGTRLTVL.

The chain recombines TRBV6-2 or TRBV6-3 with TRBJ2-3, with 7 bases aligning to TRBD2. Germline lookup yields CDR1 MNHEY and CDR2 SVGEGT. The V gene end was trimmed by 5 bases and the J gene end by 2 bases; junction bases not matched to a gene: 7. This CDR3 has 15 amino acids. The CDR3 sequence is CASSQERDYTDTQYF. CDR3 bases: TGTGCCAGCAGTCAAGAGCGGGACTACACAGATACGCAGTATTTT.

The chain joins TRBV6-5 to TRBJ1-2, with unresolved D. With 0 bases removed from V and 0 bases from J, the gap between germline ends came to 11 bases. Germline V gives CDR1 MNHEY, CDR2 SVGAGI. The CDR3 runs 16 residues. The CDR3 is CASSYSRWPANYGYTF. CDR3 bases: TGTGCCAGCAGTTACTCGAGGTGGCCCGCTAACTATGGCTACACCTTC.

The V and J genes are TRBV25-1 and TRBJ1-2; the match to TRBD1 covers 7 bases. Germline lookup yields CDR1 MGHDK and CDR2 SYGVNS. The CDR3 covers 15 residues. With 8 bases clipped from V and 1 base from J, the junction kept 10 bases outside the gene matches. This chain's CDR3 is CASSGGTDGNYGYTF. In DNA form, the CDR3 reads TGTGCCAGCTCGGGAGGGACAGATGGTAACTATGGCTACACCTTC.

The rearrangement links TRBV6-5 to TRBJ2-3; D is unresolved. The germline V and J ends were trimmed by 4 bases and 6 bases, with 5 bases remaining between them. CDR1 and CDR2 (germline): MNHEY, SVGAGI. CDR3 length: 11 amino acids. The CDR3 DNA reads TGTGCCAGCAGTTCGTATGATACGCAGTATTTT. It translates to CASSSYDTQYF.

The chain recombines TRBV3-1 (or the pseudogene TRBV3-2) with TRBJ2-1; D remains ambiguous. The CDR3 extends over 13 amino acids. V dropped 4 bases and J dropped 7 bases, with 11 bases sitting between them. The germline V gene encodes CDR1 LGHDT and CDR2 YNNKEL (reference sequence). The CDR3 DNA is TGTGCCAGCAGCCGGGGAAGGACGAATGAGCAGTTCTTC. It translates to CASSRGRTNEQFF.

In this sample, this clone turned up a few times. The rearrangement links TRBV6-5 to TRBJ1-2; D possibly corresponds to TRBD1 (5 bases). The V gene's germline CDR1 is MNHEY and CDR2 SVGAGI. V shed 3 bases and J shed 7 bases, with 12 bases lying between them. CDR3 length: 13 amino acids. CDR3 DNA: TGTGCCAGCAGTTATCAAAGGGACTCTGGCTACACCTTC. Amino acids: CASSYQRDSGYTF.

This clone was counted a few times. The chain recombines TRBV4-1 with TRBJ1-3; TRBD1 matches 7 bases. Germline trimming cut 5 bases from V and 4 bases from J; bases unmatched to any gene: 17. The CDR3 length is 18 residues. CDR1 is MGHRA, CDR2 YSYEKL, per germline. Here the CDR3 reads CASSVGTAYSIKGNTIYF. The CDR3, as DNA: TGCGCCAGCAGCGTAGGGACAGCCTACTCGATTAAAGGAAACACCATATATTTT.

The V call is TRBV3-1 (or the pseudogene TRBV3-2), the J call TRBJ2-7; 9 bases match TRBD2. The CDR3 loop spans 14 amino acids. The J segment lost 3 bases and the V segment lost 6 bases, leaving 6 bases of the junction unmatched. Looked up from germline, CDR1 is LGHDT and CDR2 is YNNKEL (reference sequence). CDR3 nucleotide sequence: TGTGCCAGCAGTGAAGCGGGAGGCCTCTACGAGCAGTACTTC. Its translation is CASSEAGGLYEQYF.

The rearrangement links TRBV7-9 to TRBJ1-2; 7 positions match TRBD1. Germline-derived CDR1 and CDR2 are SEHNR and FQNEAQ (reference sequence). V lost 4 bases, J lost 9 bases, and 23 bases stayed unmatched. This CDR3 has 18 amino acids. The CDR3 protein is CASSYPGQPFSGGQSYTF. In nucleotides, the CDR3 is TGTGCCAGCAGCTACCCGGGACAGCCTTTTTCGGGAGGGCAAAGCTACACCTTC.

This chain links TRBV12-5 with TRBJ1-1; D unclear. The germline V gene has CDR1 LGHNT and CDR2 FRNRAP. The CDR3 length is 15 residues. V shed 5 bases and J shed 6 bases, with 19 bases lying between them. The chain's CDR3 is CASGLRALNGAEAFF. The CDR3 region has the DNA TGTGCTAGTGGTCTACGGGCTCTCAACGGGGCTGAAGCTTTCTTT.

The chain couples TRBV10-3 to TRBJ2-7, with 9 bases matching TRBD1. The CDR3 is 14 amino acids. Germline assignment: CDR1 ENHRY and CDR2 SYGVKD. J lost 4 bases, V lost 4 bases, and 5 bases had no gene match. The CDR3 DNA reads as TGTGCCATCAGTGGGCGACAGGGGGTTTACGAGCAGTACTTC. This sequence encodes CAISGRQGVYEQYF.